These T cell receptor beta chains were read from a single sample in a study of T cells expressing NK-cell markers. No DNA is given; TCRdb re-called the 5' RACE reads and lists each CDR3 protein once. The specimen's table records 140,000 to 150,000 distinct CDR3 sequences. The sample was blood T cells: a sorted CD56 or NKG2C T cell subset, CD4+ or CD8+ T cells, or bulk PBMC T cells (not recorded which). Receptors originate from a man between 18 and 29 years old in good health. CDR3s include the opening cysteine and the closing phenylalanine or tryptophan.

j_gene: TRBJ1-2
v_gene: TRBV19
CDR3aa: CASSPDRGQYYGYTF

j_gene: TRBJ2-3
v_gene: TRBV5-1
CDR3aa: CASSLDPGSTDTQYF

j_gene: TRBJ2-1
v_gene: TRBV15
CDR3aa: CATSRDWGRVDEQFF

j_gene: TRBJ2-2
v_gene: TRBV29-1
CDR3aa: CSVTAATGELFF

j_gene: TRBJ2-7
v_gene: TRBV28
CDR3aa: CASSFPPLSGLSYEQYF

j_gene: TRBJ1-4
v_gene: TRBV25-1
CDR3aa: CASSETLGVEKLFF

j_gene: TRBJ2-2
v_gene: TRBV6-5
CDR3aa: CASSYTGYAGELFF

j_gene: TRBJ2-5
v_gene: TRBV20-1
CDR3aa: CSARVKEGRETQYF

j_gene: TRBJ1-2
v_gene: TRBV29-1
CDR3aa: CSVEDSVYGYTF

j_gene: TRBJ2-3
v_gene: TRBV7-9
CDR3aa: CASTPGGAGTDTQYF

j_gene: TRBJ2-3
v_gene: TRBV11-2
CDR3aa: CASSFGSAGASDTQYF

j_gene: TRBJ2-1
v_gene: TRBV7-2
CDR3aa: CASSFSPVTGYEQFF

j_gene: TRBJ2-3
v_gene: TRBV5-6
CDR3aa: CASSLRREQYF

j_gene: TRBJ1-2
v_gene: TRBV19
CDR3aa: CASSPGGHYGYTF

j_gene: TRBJ2-6
v_gene: TRBV20-1
CDR3aa: CSARGGHSSTSGANVLTF

j_gene: TRBJ1-1
v_gene: TRBV27
CDR3aa: CASSLFSTGTGPGINTEAFF

j_gene: TRBJ1-4
v_gene: TRBV7-9
CDR3aa: CASLDSRLTNEKLFF

j_gene: TRBJ2-2
v_gene: TRBV6-2/TRBV6-3
CDR3aa: CASSLTLNTGELFF

j_gene: TRBJ2-4
v_gene: TRBV5-1
CDR3aa: CASSGWTGEAKNIQYF

j_gene: TRBJ2-4
v_gene: TRBV7-9
CDR3aa: CASSWAGQLAKNIQYF

j_gene: TRBJ2-2
v_gene: TRBV12-5
CDR3aa: CASAHTGELFF

j_gene: TRBJ1-1
v_gene: TRBV20-1
CDR3aa: CSAIFLGEAFF

j_gene: TRBJ1-3
v_gene: TRBV6-1
CDR3aa: CASSEAGIFSGNTIYF

j_gene: TRBJ2-1
v_gene: TRBV19
CDR3aa: CASGSSIVYNEQFF

j_gene: TRBJ2-2
v_gene: TRBV29-1
CDR3aa: CSVGWRGGTGLNTGELFF